The T cell receptor beta chain under discussion was sequenced for a study of cytomegalovirus exposure and HLA in healthy donors (dated by TCRdb to the late 2010s). About the full investigation: According to an earlier analysis of a few hundred of the donors, roughly 180 million T cells yielded over 90 million unique TCR beta sequences and around 300 Gb of sequence data. Roughly 300 gigabases of sequencing data and approximately 92 million unique TCR sequences made up an early release that covered several hundred HLA-typed donors. Of the roughly 420 genotyped donors, 75% to 85% were placed in the genetic ancestry cluster associated with self-reported Caucasian donors. The aim of the study was to test whether cataloging public T cell receptors could identify signatures of past pathogen exposure. The T cell repertoires of some 700 subjects were profiled by immunosequencing and related to cytomegalovirus serostatus. Along with the roughly 670-subject first cohort, a separate validation cohort of some 130 different subjects was used. To predict cytomegalovirus infection status, the study combined high-throughput TCR immunosequencing, statistical association of individual TCRs with disease status, and machine learning. In a later analysis, previously published TCR beta repertoires from some 640 donors were re-analyzed and high-resolution HLA genotyping was added so that TCR occurrence patterns could be studied. Rather than using new phenotypic data, the later analysis identified candidate immune exposures from TCR beta sequences and from how often those sequences occurred across donors. To decide whether each TCR beta V gene segment behaved as functional or pseudogenic, an earlier analysis of some 540 of the donors relied on high-throughput TCR beta sequencing. Donor age, sex, ethnicity and CMV serostatus were compiled alongside the repertoire data. A later genetic analysis took genome-wide SNP genotypes for 398 of the 666 donors and used that subset as a discovery cohort. Every repertoire in the discovery cohort had been generated on one and the same sequencing platform. HLA typing included class I and class II loci at four-digit resolution. Typing coverage differed by locus: A, B, C, DRB1 and DQB1 were typed in roughly 620-640 donors, DQA1 in approximately 520, DPA1 in approximately 610, and DPB1 in around 440. About 5 DR-DQ haplotypes were handled as single units for association and clustering, since linkage in the cohort was strong. On average, around 200,000 unique TCR beta nucleotide sequences were sequenced per donor among a few hundred genotyped donors of the cohort, with 15% to 20% of those sequences being non-productive.

Library construction relied on the immunoSEQ multiplex PCR assay. A mixture of 60 forward primers for TCR Vbeta segments and 13 reverse primers for TCR Jbeta segments was used in the multiplex PCR. A multiplex PCR assay on genomic DNA amplified the CDR3 region of rearranged TCR beta genes. On the Illumina HiSeq System, the amplified TCR beta libraries were sequenced as 87-base-pair reads. The study's own analysis went as follows. A later analysis counted around 72 million unique TCR beta chains across the 640 or so repertoires, and 10 million to 11 million of these chains were shared by at least two donors. Raw reads were error-corrected and collapsed into unique sequences by a nearest-neighbor algorithm in which closely related sequences were merged to remove PCR and sequencing errors. To assign V, D and J gene segments, CDR3 sequences were aligned to IMGT reference sequences. Each retained sequence needed at least a six-nucleotide match to both a V gene segment and a J gene segment. Rearrangements were called productive when the CDR3 lacked stop codons and stayed in frame with V and J; all others were non-productive. Following IMGT convention, CDR3 was defined as the stretch from the second conserved V-encoded cysteine up to the conserved J-encoded phenylalanine. Sequences without an unambiguous match to a single V gene segment were excluded from the earlier analysis of over 500 of the donors. In an earlier analysis of several hundred of the donors, V segments were called functional above 56.7% productive rearrangements and were called segregating when the between-donor standard deviation exceeded 5%. A statistical classification framework was built to diagnose cytomegalovirus status from the catalog of TCR beta chain sequences. In a later analysis, TCR nucleotide sequences were compared against IMGT/GENE-DB human TR gene sequences so that V and J genes could be assigned. In a later analysis, CDR3 sequences and most-parsimonious VDJ recombination scenarios were assigned using the TCRdist pipeline. In a later analysis, every TCR beta chain was defined by the combination of its CDR3 amino acid sequence and its V-gene family, and reads without a unique V-gene family were dropped. A later analysis removed roughly 590 highly shared, low-generation-probability nucleotide sequences to deal with suspected cross-contamination and a sequencing artifact. For each public chain, a later analysis derived a clonal expansion index from normalized ranks of inferred template counts within each repertoire. In a later analysis, generation probabilities were computed with a VDJ recombination model fitted to out-of-frame rearrangements, and the resulting probabilities were checked against IGoR. In a later analysis, hypergeometric tests were used to score TCR-TCR, TCR-HLA and TCR-CMV co-occurrence, with a repertoire-size bias correction applied to TCR pairs. False discovery rates were estimated in a later analysis by permuting HLA or CMV assignments 20 times. In a later analysis, co-occurring TCRs were grouped using DBSCAN, and TCRdist sequence similarity was added for clustering within HLA-allele-positive subsets. Repertoires with fewer than 30,000 or more than 120,000 public chains, plus five repertoires with anomalous nucleotide sharing, were excluded from co-occurrence clustering. The table comes from immuneACCESS by way of TCRdb, which keeps in-frame sequences with V and J called. Part of the clones is missing from these tables; in studies checked, under half for an unresolved V gene and the rest for unknown reasons. V, J and clone size reflect that table, while D and trimming were determined from the DNA. Present in this sample are under 200,000 clones, more than 60% of which were seen just once. Of the sample, more than 4% falls within the top ten clones.

What the research found in general, with its limitations: Fewer than 20 rarely observed V segments, including chromosome 9 orphons, were excluded from the earlier analysis of several hundred of the donors because counts were too low. In an earlier analysis of under 600 of the donors, most TCR beta V segments were observed in productive rearrangements about 90% or about 30% of the time, broadly matching IMGT annotations. A later analysis found that most CMV-associated TCR beta chains appeared HLA-restricted, with HLA associations seemingly driven largely by CMV exposure. The classifier was reported to diagnose cytomegalovirus status with high specificity and sensitivity in both the original and validation cohorts. Several of the top co-occurrence clusters appeared to be linked to parvovirus B19, influenza, CMV and Epstein-Barr virus, according to a later analysis. According to a later genetic analysis, donors in an Asian-associated ancestry cluster had fewer N-insertions in productive TCRs than the roughly 700-donor mean. A few of the identified cytomegalovirus-associated TCR beta chains were confirmed in vitro to be specific for cytomegalovirus antigens. At a false discovery rate of 0.05, a later analysis linked fewer than 20,000 TCR beta sequences to specific HLA alleles. A further reported finding was that TCR beta sequences accurately predicted the HLA-A and HLA-B alleles for most subjects in the first cohort. The study gave a list of 150 to 200 TCR beta chains associated with cytomegalovirus. Because some donors lacked HLA typing at each locus, the association tests relied only on the typed subset. A cluster of highly shared sequence variants was judged likely to be a technical artifact of the sequencing pipeline. A later analysis found that HLA-associated TCR beta chains were more clonally expanded and had lower generation probabilities than equally common non-associated chains. According to the authors, the approach could potentially be generalized to other disease states and immunological phenotypes. The presence/absence analyses assumed that sequencing depth was roughly uniform across donors, and that assumption may not be true. Across donors, most TCR sequences were observed very rarely, whereas some public TCRs were present in many individuals. Some IMGT-functional V segments, including TRBV6-2 and TRBV6-3, could not be distinguished by the 87-base-pair reads and were therefore excluded. A later analysis found that TCR association rates varied across HLA loci, with DRB1 alleles showing the most associated TCRs and HLA-C alleles the fewest. Assigning TCR associations to individual alleles was difficult when HLA alleles, especially DR and DQ, strongly co-occurred. The cohort was sequenced for TCR beta chains only, and without alpha or paired-chain data the features that could be detected were limited. A later genetic analysis associated a missense DCLRE1C variant with V-gene and J-gene trimming of TCR beta chains, and an independent cohort replicated the association. For the cohort, immune exposure information was limited to CMV serostatus. Linkage disequilibrium might explain the correlated functional status among segregating V segments, but an unknown experimental factor could not be ruled out.

The cohort comprised fewer than 700 healthy bone marrow donors. At the time of sampling, all cohort members were nominally healthy, though unrecorded immune exposures were likely present. The donor was CMV seronegative and belonged to the group of over 350 seronegative cohort members. A peripheral blood sample was provided by each donor, and peripheral blood mononuclear cells were used for TCR beta sequencing. Genomic DNA was extracted from the blood cell samples with the Qiagen DNeasy Blood Extraction Kit. Trimming takes 1 base off V and 13 bases off J; junction bases not matched to a gene: 4. The CDR3 holds 12 amino acids from the cysteine to the phenylalanine. Only the CDR3 DNA is retained, 36 bases long and in frame from the first base. Taken from the germline V gene, the CDR1 and CDR2 loops are SNHLY and FYNNEI. Regarding this clone: Which antigen it targets is not known. Base qualities were left out, and no much larger clone turns up one base away.

The V and J genes are TRBV2 and TRBJ2-1, and TRBD2 matches 7 of the central bases. The receptor comes from a man aged 40-55 years in good health and CMV-seronegative. The sample comprised PBMCs. The nucleotide sequence is TGTGCCAGCAGTGAAGTAGAGACTAGCCAGTTCTTC. This sequence encodes CASSEVETSQFF.